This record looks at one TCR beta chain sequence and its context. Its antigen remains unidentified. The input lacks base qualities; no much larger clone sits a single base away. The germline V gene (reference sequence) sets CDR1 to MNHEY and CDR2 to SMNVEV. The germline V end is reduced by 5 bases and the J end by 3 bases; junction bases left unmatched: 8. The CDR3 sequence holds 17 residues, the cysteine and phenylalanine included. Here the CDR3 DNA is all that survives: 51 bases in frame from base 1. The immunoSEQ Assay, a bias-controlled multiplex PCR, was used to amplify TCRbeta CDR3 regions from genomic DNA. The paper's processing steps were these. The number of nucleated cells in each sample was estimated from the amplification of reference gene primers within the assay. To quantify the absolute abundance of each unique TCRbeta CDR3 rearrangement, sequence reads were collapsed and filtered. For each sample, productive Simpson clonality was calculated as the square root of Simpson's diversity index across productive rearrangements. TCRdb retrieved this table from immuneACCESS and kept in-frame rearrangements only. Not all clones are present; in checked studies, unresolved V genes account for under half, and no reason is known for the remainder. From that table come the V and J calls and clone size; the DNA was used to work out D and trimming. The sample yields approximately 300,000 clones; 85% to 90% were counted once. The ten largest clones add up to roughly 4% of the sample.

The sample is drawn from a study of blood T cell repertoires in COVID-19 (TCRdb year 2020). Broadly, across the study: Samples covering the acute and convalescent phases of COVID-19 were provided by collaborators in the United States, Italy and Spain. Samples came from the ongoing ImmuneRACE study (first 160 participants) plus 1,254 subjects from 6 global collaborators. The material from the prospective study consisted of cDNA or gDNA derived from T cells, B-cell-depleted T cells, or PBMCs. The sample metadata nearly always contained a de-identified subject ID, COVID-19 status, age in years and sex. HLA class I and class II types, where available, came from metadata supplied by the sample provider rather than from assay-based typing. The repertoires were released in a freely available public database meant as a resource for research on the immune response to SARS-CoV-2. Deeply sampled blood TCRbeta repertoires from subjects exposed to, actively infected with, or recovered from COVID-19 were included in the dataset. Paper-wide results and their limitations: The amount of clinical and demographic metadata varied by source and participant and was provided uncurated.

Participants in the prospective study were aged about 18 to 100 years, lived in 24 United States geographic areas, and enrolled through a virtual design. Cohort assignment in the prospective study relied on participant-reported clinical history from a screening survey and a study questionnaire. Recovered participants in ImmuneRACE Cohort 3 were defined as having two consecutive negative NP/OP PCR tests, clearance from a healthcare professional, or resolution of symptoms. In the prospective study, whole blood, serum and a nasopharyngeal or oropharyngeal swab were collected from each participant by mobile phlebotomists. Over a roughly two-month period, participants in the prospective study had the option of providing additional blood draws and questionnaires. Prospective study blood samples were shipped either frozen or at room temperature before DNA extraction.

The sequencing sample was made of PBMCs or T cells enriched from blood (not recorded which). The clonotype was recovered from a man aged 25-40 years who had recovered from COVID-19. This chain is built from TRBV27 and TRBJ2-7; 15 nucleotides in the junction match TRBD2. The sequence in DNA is TGTGCCAGCAGTGCCGAAAAGGGACTAGCGGGAGGCTACGAGCAGTACTTC. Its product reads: CASSAEKGLAGGYEQYF.